The 28 T cell receptor beta chains below all came from one sample that was sequenced in a study of response to subunit inactivated influenza vaccine. A single record per CDR3 protein comes from TCRdb applying MiXCR to the RT-PCR reads. The table records approximately 700,000 distinct CDR3 sequences, 15% to 18% of them present only once. The sample here was PBMCs from blood, taken roughly 13 days after vaccination. The receptors were gathered from a man aged 45 to 65 who received an inactivated influenza vaccine.

The gene calls are TRBV18 and TRBJ2-3; D is ambiguous. Trimming cost V 0 bases and J 8 bases, with 9 bases left between them. CDR3 length equals 13 residues. Germline V gene lookup returns CDR1 KGHSH and CDR2 LQKENI. CDR3 bases: TGTGCCAGCTCACCACCGGCCCCTGGTACGCAGTATTTT. This codes for CASSPPAPGTQYF.

In its sample, this clonotype was seen a few times. CDR3 region: CATSRAGRQADTQYF. DNA of the CDR3: TGTGCCACCAGCAGAGCAGGCCGGCAGGCAGATACGCAGTATTTT. This chain joins TRBV15 and TRBJ2-3; no reliable D call. Trimming took 1 base from V and 4 from J, leaving 12 bases between them. Germline CDR1 and CDR2: LNHNV and YYDKDF (reference sequence). The CDR3 is 15 amino acids.

This clonotype was counted a few times. The rearrangement joins TRBV7-2 to TRBJ2-1; tentatively, D is TRBD1 or TRBD2 (6 bases each). Germline V lookup: CDR1 SGHTA, CDR2 FQGNSA. The CDR3 sequence is 14 residues long. With 3 bases removed from V and 4 bases from J, the gap between germline ends came to 10 bases. The CDR3 region is CASSLGGHYNEQFF. The DNA of the CDR3 is TGTGCCAGCAGCTTGGGGGGACATTACAATGAGCAGTTCTTC. Supplemented by reference TRBV7-2 and TRBJ2-1, the full variable domain reads GAGVSQSPSNKVTEKGKDVELRCDPISGHTALYWYRQSLGQGLEFLIYFQGNSAPDKSGLPSDRFSAERTGGSVSTLTIQRTQQEDSAVYLCASSLGGHYNEQFFGPGTRLTVL.

The rearrangement joins TRBV12-3 or TRBV12-4 to TRBJ2-2; 9 positions agree with TRBD1. The CDR3 length is 16 residues. V gave up 6 bases and J gave up 7 bases; unmatched junction bases: 12. The DNA of the CDR3 is TGTGCCAGCAGCGGATTACAGGGGGCTTGGGGCGGGGAGCTGTTTTTT. It encodes CASSGLQGAWGGELFF.

This clonotype was counted only a few times. The rearrangement uses TRBV12-3 or TRBV12-4 and TRBJ2-2; 8 bases match TRBD2. CDR3 length: 15 residues. After removal of 4 bases from V and 5 bases from J, the junction contained 6 bases not matched to a gene. CDR3 region: CASSSRGVVTGELFF. DNA for the CDR3: TGTGCCAGCAGTTCGCGGGGGGTGGTGACCGGGGAGCTGTTTTTT.

In its sample, this clonotype was seen once. The CDR3 region is CASKRRRARETQYF. The DNA for the CDR3 is TGTGCCAGCAAACGCCGGAGGGCGAGGGAGACCCAGTACTTC. The chain couples TRBV6-1 to TRBJ2-5; TRBD2 is a possible D gene (6 bases). This CDR3 has 14 residues. Germline values: CDR1 MNHNS, CDR2 SASEGT. Trimming removed 7 bases from V and 5 bases from J, with 17 bases in between.

The V call is TRBV28, the J call TRBJ2-2; possibly TRBD1 or TRBD2 for D (5 bases each). The V gene lost 5 bases and the J gene lost 3 bases, with 10 bases spanning the gap. This CDR3 is built from 14 residues. The V gene's germline CDR1 is MDHEN and CDR2 SYDVKM. The CDR3 region has the DNA TGTGCCAGCAGTCCGGGACGGTACACCGGGGAGCTGTTTTTT. Protein sequence: CASSPGRYTGELFF.

This clonotype was observed many times. The chain links TRBV3-1 to TRBJ2-1; D might be TRBD2 (6 bases). Trimming removed 4 bases at V and 6 bases at J, with 22 bases between. This CDR3 is built from 17 residues. The germline CDR1 and CDR2 sequences are LGHDT and YNNKEL (reference sequence). CDR3 residues: CASSRGTHGPGINEQFF. Here the CDR3 DNA reads TGTGCCAGCAGCCGTGGGACTCATGGACCCGGAATCAATGAGCAGTTCTTC.

CDR3: CASSLTSRGDTQYF. The CDR3 DNA sequence: TGTGCCAGCAGTTTAACGTCCAGGGGGGATACGCAGTATTTT. The J gene is TRBJ2-3, the V gene TRBV28; 7 bases map to TRBD1. The V segment lost 2 bases and the J segment 6 bases; nucleotides outside the gene matches: 5. Looked up from germline, CDR1 is MDHEN and CDR2 is SYDVKM. There are 14 residues in the CDR3.

Only a few counts were recorded for this clonotype. The chain couples TRBV27 to TRBJ1-1, with unresolved D. V lost 2 bases and J 1 base, leaving 11 bases between the germline ends. Per the germline V gene, CDR1 is MNHEY and CDR2 is SMNVEV (reference sequence). The CDR3 sequence is 15 residues long. CDR3 nucleotides: TGTGCCAGCAGTTTAAGTGGGGTTCCGAACACTGAAGCTTTCTTT. It codes for CASSLSGVPNTEAFF.

This clonotype has just a few counts. V and J are TRBV5-1 and TRBJ2-7, with TRBD2 matching over 9 bases. J gave up 6 bases and V 5 bases, and 9 bases lay outside the gene matches. The CDR3 runs to 14 residues. Germline V gives CDR1 SGHRS, CDR2 YFSETQ. In nucleotides, the CDR3 is TGCGCCAGCAGTGGTATAGCGGGAGCTCGCGAGCAGTACTTC. Translation: CASSGIAGAREQYF. Looking up the rest from reference TRBV5-1 and TRBJ2-7 gives the full variable domain: KAGVTQTPRYLIKTRGQQVTLSCSPISGHRSVSWYQQTPGQGLQFLFEYFSETQRNKGNFPGRFSGRQFSNSRSEMNVSTLELGDSALYLCASSGIAGAREQYFGPGTRLTVT.

This clonotype was counted ten times or more. The chain uses TRBV5-1 and TRBJ2-5, with D possibly TRBD1 on 5 matching bases. CDR3 length: 14 amino acids. CDR1 is SGHRS, CDR2 YFSETQ, per germline. V gave up 0 bases and J gave up 4 bases, with 10 bases separating them. CDR3 sequence: CASSLGSGRETQYF. CDR3 DNA: TGCGCCAGCAGCTTGGGGTCAGGGCGAGAGACCCAGTACTTC.

This rearrangement joins TRBV5-8 to TRBJ2-5, with D maybe TRBD1 (5 bases). This CDR3 comprises 14 residues. V was cut by 4 bases and J by 3 bases, with 13 bases left in between. CDR1 and CDR2 (germline): SGHTS, YDEGEE. CDR3 sequence (DNA): TGTGCCAGCAGCCGAAAAGGCAGGGAAGAGACCCAGTACTTC. Translation gives CASSRKGREETQYF. Drawing the rest from reference TRBV5-8 and TRBJ2-5, the complete variable domain is EAGVTQSPTHLIKTRGQQATLRCSPISGHTSVYWYQQALGLGLQFLLWYDEGEERNRGNFPPRFSGRQFPNYSSELNVNALELEDSALYLCASSRKGREETQYFGPGTRLLVL.

This clonotype was recorded a few times. CDR3 nucleotide sequence: TGTGCCAGCAGTTTATTACATCTATGGTCTGGGGCTGGGGCCAACGTCCTGACTTTC. It specifies CASSLLHLWSGAGANVLTF. V usage is TRBV12-3 or TRBV12-4 and J usage is TRBJ2-6; no clear D. The CDR3 loop spans 19 amino acids. Trimming stripped 2 bases from V and 2 bases from J, with 19 bases between.

This clonotype was counted once. V usage is TRBV9 and J usage is TRBJ2-1, with 11 bases matching TRBD1. Germline CDR1 SGDLS, CDR2 YYNGEE. With 3 bases clipped from V and 9 bases from J, the junction kept 8 bases outside the gene matches. This CDR3 spans 15 amino acids. CDR3 loop: CASSDRTGGSVEQFF. The CDR3 DNA follows: TGTGCCAGCAGCGACCGGACAGGGGGCTCTGTTGAGCAGTTCTTC.

The table lists this clonotype with a few counts. V usage is TRBV24-1 and J usage is TRBJ2-3; TRBD1 aligns across 7 bases. The CDR3 has 14 residues. The V segment lost 5 bases and the J segment 6 bases; nucleotides outside the gene matches: 7. Germline CDR1 is KGHDR and CDR2 is SFDVKD. The CDR3 protein is CATSGETGSDTQYF. CDR3 sequence (DNA): TGTGCCACCAGTGGGGAGACAGGGTCGGATACGCAGTATTTT.

This clonotype has a handful of counts. The rearrangement links TRBV7-9 to TRBJ1-5, with a weak D call TRBD1 (5 bases). The CDR3 covers 15 residues. Deletions cut 5 bases from V and 10 bases from J, with 21 bases between. The V gene's germline CDR1 is SEHNR and CDR2 FQNEAQ (reference sequence). This chain's CDR3 is CASSPAVGVGVPQHF. CDR3 DNA sequence: TGTGCCAGCAGCCCCGCCGTGGGGGTTGGTGTTCCCCAGCATTTT.

In this sample, this clonotype turned up a few times. The chain has TRBV11-2 and TRBJ2-1; D is perhaps TRBD1 or TRBD2 (6 bases each). The CDR3 runs 16 residues. Trimming removed 2 bases from V and 6 bases from J, with 17 bases in between. CDR1 is SGHAT and CDR2 is FQNNGV in the germline V gene. The CDR3 is CASSLLFRGLPNEQFF. The DNA for the CDR3 is TGTGCCAGCAGCTTATTGTTCCGGGGGCTCCCCAATGAGCAGTTCTTC.

The CDR3 spells CASSPDLANYEQYF. Written as DNA, the CDR3 is TGTGCCAGCAGCCCCGACTTGGCAAACTACGAGCAGTACTTC. The chain is built from TRBV7-9 and TRBJ2-7; the D is unclear. The CDR3 is 14 amino acids. In germline, CDR1 is SEHNR, CDR2 FQNEAQ (reference sequence). V was clipped by 5 bases and J by 3 bases, with 14 bases between them. The full variable domain, completed using reference TRBV7-9 and TRBJ2-7, is DTGVSQNPRHKITKRGQNVTFRCDPISEHNRLYWYRQTLGQGPEFLTYFQNEAQLEKSRLLSDRFSAERPKGSFSTLEIQRTEQGDSAMYLCASSPDLANYEQYFGPGTRLTVT.

The rearrangement uses TRBV5-1 and TRBJ2-5, with TRBD2 matching 7 bases. Trimming removed 3 bases from V and 5 bases from J; junction bases left unmatched: 13. The CDR3 covers 16 residues. The germline gives CDR1 SGHRS, CDR2 YFSETQ. DNA for the CDR3: TGCGCCAGCAGCTCCACCATAGCGGGCTCGGGGGAGACCCAGTACTTC. Residues: CASSSTIAGSGETQYF.

The chain uses TRBV7-2 and TRBJ2-1; weak D call: TRBD1 (6 bases). The CDR3 is 13 residues long. V was shortened by 5 bases and J by 7 bases, with 12 bases between the two germline ends. From germline, CDR1 is SGHTA and CDR2 FQGNSA. The CDR3 DNA sequence: TGTGCCAGCAGCCCCCAAGGACAGAATGAGCAGTTCTTC. It codes for CASSPQGQNEQFF.

The CDR3 nucleotides are TGTGCCAGCAGTGGGTACGGGCCCTACAATGAGCAGTTCTTC. The encoded protein is CASSGYGPYNEQFF. V gene TRBV2 combines with J gene TRBJ2-1, with unresolved D. The CDR3 extends over 14 amino acids. The V end was cut by 4 bases, the J end by 2 bases, with 9 bases between. Germline V CDR1 and CDR2: SNHLY, FYNNEI.

V is TRBV9 and J is TRBJ2-1, with 11 bases matching TRBD2. Germline CDR1 is SGDLS and CDR2 is YYNGEE. The junction had 11 bases not matched to a gene; V was cut back by 3 bases and J by 3 bases. CDR3 length: 18 amino acids. This CDR3 reads CASSAGLASGRNYNEQFF. Here the CDR3 DNA reads TGTGCCAGCAGCGCGGGGCTGGCTAGCGGGAGGAACTACAATGAGCAGTTCTTC.

The sample holds a few counts of this clonotype. J is TRBJ2-7 and V is TRBV5-1, with D possibly being TRBD1 (5 bases). This CDR3 is 15 amino acids long. In germline, CDR1 is SGHRS, CDR2 YFSETQ. Trimming pared 4 bases from V and 2 bases from J, leaving 16 bases between. The CDR3 loop is CASSQNSGITYEQYF. The CDR3 DNA is TGCGCCAGCAGCCAGAATTCAGGGATAACCTACGAGCAGTACTTC.

The rearrangement uses TRBV5-1 and TRBJ2-2; D perhaps matches TRBD1 (5 bases). There are 16 residues in the CDR3. The V gene's germline CDR1 is SGHRS and CDR2 YFSETQ. V was shortened by 0 bases and J by 3 bases, with 12 bases between the two germline ends. CDR3 DNA sequence: TGCGCCAGCAGCTTGGTGGGGCCCACACACACCGGGGAGCTGTTTTTT. Translating gives CASSLVGPTHTGELFF.

The genes are TRBV10-3 and TRBJ1-1; D ambiguous. Germline values: CDR1 ENHRY, CDR2 SYGVKD. V was pared by 0 bases and J by 6 bases, with 8 bases between. The CDR3 covers 13 residues. CDR3 DNA: TGTGCCATCAGTGAGTCGATGTGGGCTGAAGCTTTCTTT. Its protein product is CAISESMWAEAFF.

The chain employs TRBV12-3 or TRBV12-4 and TRBJ2-2, with D perhaps matching TRBD2 (5 bases). V gave up 4 bases and J gave up 5 bases, with 11 bases separating them. The CDR3 is made up of 14 amino acids. Here the CDR3 reads CASSYFPGTGELFF. CDR3 nucleotides: TGTGCCAGCAGTTACTTTCCGGGAACCGGGGAGCTGTTTTTT.

This clonotype showed up just a few times. The rearrangement uses TRBV4-1 and TRBJ1-1, with D unclear. CDR1 is MGHRA and CDR2 is YSYEKL in the germline V gene. The V end lost 0 bases, the J end lost 9 bases, and 20 bases lay between the germline ends. CDR3 size: 16 residues. CDR3 sequence reads: CASSQDILGRVEKAFF. The DNA for the CDR3 is TGCGCCAGCAGCCAAGATATCTTGGGAAGGGTAGAAAAAGCTTTCTTT.